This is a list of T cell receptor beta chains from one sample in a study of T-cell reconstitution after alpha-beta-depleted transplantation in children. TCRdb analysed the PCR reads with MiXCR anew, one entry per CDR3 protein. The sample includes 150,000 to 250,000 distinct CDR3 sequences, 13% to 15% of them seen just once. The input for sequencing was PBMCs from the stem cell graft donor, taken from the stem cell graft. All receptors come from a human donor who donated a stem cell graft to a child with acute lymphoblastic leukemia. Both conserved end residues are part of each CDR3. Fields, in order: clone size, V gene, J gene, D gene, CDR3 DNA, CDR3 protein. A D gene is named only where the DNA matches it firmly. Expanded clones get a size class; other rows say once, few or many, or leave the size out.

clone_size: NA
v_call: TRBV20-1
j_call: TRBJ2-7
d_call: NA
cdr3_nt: TGCTGTGCTAGAGATAAACACGAAACGGGAGTAATCTACGAGCAGTACTTC
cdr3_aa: CCARDKHETGVIYEQYF

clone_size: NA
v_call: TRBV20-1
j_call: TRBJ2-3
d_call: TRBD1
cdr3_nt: TGCAGAGCTAGACCCCGGGACAGGGGGCACACAGATACGCAGTATTTT
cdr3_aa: CRARPRDRGHTDTQYF

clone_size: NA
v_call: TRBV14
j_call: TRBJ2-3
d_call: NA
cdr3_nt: TGTGCCAGCAACGGACTGGGGCACACAGATACGCAGTATTTT
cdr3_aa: CASNGLGHTDTQYF

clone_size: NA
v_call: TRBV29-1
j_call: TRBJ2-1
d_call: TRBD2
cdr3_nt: TGCAGCGTAGTAGGGACTAGCGGGAGGATGAACAATGAGCAGTTCTTC
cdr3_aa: CSVVGTSGRMNNEQFF

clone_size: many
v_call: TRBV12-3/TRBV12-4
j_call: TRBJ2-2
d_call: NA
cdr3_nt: TGTGCCAGCAGTTTAGACGGATTGTCGGGAGGGGAGCTGTTTTTT
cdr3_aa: CASSLDGLSGGELFF

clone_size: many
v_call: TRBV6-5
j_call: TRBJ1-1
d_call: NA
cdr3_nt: TGTGCCAGCAGTTATTCTCAGGGGTGGAACACTGAAGCTTTCTTT
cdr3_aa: CASSYSQGWNTEAFF

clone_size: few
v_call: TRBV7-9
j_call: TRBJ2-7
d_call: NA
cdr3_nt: TGTGCCAGCAGCTTTGGACAACCCTCCTACGAGCAGTACTTC
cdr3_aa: CASSFGQPSYEQYF

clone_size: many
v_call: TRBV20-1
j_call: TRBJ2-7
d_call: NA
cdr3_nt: TGCAGTGCTTCGACAGGGAGGGACGAGCAGTACTTC
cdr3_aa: CSASTGRDEQYF

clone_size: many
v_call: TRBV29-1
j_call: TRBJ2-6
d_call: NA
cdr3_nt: TGCAGCGTTGAAGTTGTAATAGGGTCTGGGGCCAACGTCCTGACTTTC
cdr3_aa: CSVEVVIGSGANVLTF

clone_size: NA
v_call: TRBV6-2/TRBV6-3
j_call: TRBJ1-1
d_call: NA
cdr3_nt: TGTGCCAGCAGCTCGAGGCAGGGGATGAACACTGAAGCTTTCTTT
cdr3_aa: CASSSRQGMNTEAFF

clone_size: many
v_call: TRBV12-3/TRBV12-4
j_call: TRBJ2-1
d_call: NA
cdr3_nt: TGTGCCAGCACCCCCGGGTCCATCAATGAGCAGTTCTTC
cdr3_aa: CASTPGSINEQFF

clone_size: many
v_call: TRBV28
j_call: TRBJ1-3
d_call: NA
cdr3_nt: TGTGCCAGCTCAGAAGGTCCAGAGCCTGGAAACACCATATATTTT
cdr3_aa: CASSEGPEPGNTIYF

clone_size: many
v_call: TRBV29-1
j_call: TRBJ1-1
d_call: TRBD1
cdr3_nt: TGCAGCGACTGGGACAGCACTAGGAACACTGAAGCTTTCTTT
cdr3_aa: CSDWDSTRNTEAFF

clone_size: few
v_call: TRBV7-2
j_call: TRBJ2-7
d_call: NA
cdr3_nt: TGTGCCAGCAGCTTAGGTGGGAACCCGGGTGTATACGAGCAGTACTTC
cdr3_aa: CASSLGGNPGVYEQYF

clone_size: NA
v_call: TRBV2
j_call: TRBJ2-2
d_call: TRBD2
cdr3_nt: TGTGCCAGCAGTGAACTAGCGGGAGTCGGGGAGCTGTTTTTT
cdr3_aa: CASSELAGVGELFF

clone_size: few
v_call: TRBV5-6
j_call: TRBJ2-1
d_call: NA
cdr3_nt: TGTGCCAGCAGCCGGTGGGTTCGGAGCCCTTACAATGAGCAGTTCTTC
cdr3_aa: CASSRWVRSPYNEQFF

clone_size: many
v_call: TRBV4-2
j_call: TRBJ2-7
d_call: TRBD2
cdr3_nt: TGTGCCAGCAGCCGAAGACTAGCGGGTACCTACGAGCAGTACTTC
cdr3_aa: CASSRRLAGTYEQYF

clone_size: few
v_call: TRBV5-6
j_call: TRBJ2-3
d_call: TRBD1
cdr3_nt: TGTGCCAGCAGCTCGACCGGGACAGGGAGCACAGATACGCAGTATTTT
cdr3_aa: CASSSTGTGSTDTQYF

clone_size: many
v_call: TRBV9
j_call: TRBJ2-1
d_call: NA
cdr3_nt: TGTGCCAGCAGCGTAGAAGGAGGGACCGATGAGCAGTTCTTC
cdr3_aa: CASSVEGGTDEQFF

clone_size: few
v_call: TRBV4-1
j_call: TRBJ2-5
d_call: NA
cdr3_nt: TGCGCCAGCAGCCAAATCATTCCGGTGCTGTCAACCGGGACAAAAGAGACCCAGTACTTC
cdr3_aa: CASSQIIPVLSTGTKETQYF

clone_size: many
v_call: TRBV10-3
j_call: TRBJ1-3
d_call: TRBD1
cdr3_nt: TGTGCCATCAGTGAAAATCCAGGGGGAATCGGAAACACCATATATTTT
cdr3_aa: CAISENPGGIGNTIYF

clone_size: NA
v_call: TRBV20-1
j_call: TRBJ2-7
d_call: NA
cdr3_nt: TGCTGTGCTAAACGCGTCAACGGGAAGTATGTGGACGAGCAGTACTTC
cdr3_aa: CCAKRVNGKYVDEQYF

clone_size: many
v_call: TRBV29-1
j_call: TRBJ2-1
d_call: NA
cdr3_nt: TGCAGCGTTGGGGGCTTTCCTACCTACAATGAGCAGTTCTTC
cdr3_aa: CSVGGFPTYNEQFF

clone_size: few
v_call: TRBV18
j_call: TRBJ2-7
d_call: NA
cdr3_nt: TGTGCCAGCTCACCACAAGACTACCCCATAGGGACCCAGGGCGAGCAGTACTTC
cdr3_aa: CASSPQDYPIGTQGEQYF

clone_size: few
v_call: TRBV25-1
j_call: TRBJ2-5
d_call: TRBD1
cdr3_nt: TGTGCCAGCAGGAGTGGGACAGAGAAGGAGACCCAGTACTTC
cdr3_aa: CASRSGTEKETQYF

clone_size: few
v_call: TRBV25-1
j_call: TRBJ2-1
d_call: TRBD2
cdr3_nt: TGTGCCAGCAGTGTGGCTAGCGGGTATGACAGTGAGCAGTTCTTC
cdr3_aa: CASSVASGYDSEQFF

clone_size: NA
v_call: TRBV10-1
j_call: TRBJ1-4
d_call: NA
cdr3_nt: TGCGCCAGCAGTGATGAATCTCAAGTAACTAATGAAAAACTGTTTTTT
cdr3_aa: CASSDESQVTNEKLFF

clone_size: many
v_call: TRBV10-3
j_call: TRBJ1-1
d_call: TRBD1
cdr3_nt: TGTGCCATCAGAACGACAGGGGCCGGGGAAGCTTTCTTT
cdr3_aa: CAIRTTGAGEAFF

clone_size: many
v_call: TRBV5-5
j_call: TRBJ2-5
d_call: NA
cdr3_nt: TGTGCCAGCAGCATGGGACGGGAGACCCAGTACTTC
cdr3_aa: CASSMGRETQYF

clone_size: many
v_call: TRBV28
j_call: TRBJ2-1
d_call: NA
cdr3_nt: TGTGCCACCAACGGACGTGGGACTGGACGCCCTCCGAATGAGCAGTTCTTC
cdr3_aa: CATNGRGTGRPPNEQFF

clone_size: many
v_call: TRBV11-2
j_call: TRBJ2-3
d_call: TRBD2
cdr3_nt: TGTGCCAGCAGCTTAGTGGGGACTAGCAGCAGCACAGATACGCAGTATTTT
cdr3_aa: CASSLVGTSSSTDTQYF

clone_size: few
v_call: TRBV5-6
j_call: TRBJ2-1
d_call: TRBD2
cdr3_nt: TGTGCCAGCAGCTTCCTGACTAGCGGGAGGGCCACCTACAATGAGCAGTTCTTC
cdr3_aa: CASSFLTSGRATYNEQFF

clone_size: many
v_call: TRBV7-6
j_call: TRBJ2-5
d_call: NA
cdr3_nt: TGTGCCAGCAGCTTAGTCCAAGAGACCCAGTACTTC
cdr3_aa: CASSLVQETQYF

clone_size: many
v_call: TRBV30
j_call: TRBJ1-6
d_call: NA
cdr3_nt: TGTGCCTGTGTGGGGCAGAGCCTCCGAAATAATTCACCCCTCCACTTT
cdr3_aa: CACVGQSLRNNSPLHF

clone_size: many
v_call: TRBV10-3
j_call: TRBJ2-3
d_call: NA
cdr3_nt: TGTGCCATCAGTCATGGCCAGGGTCCAGATACGCAGTATTTT
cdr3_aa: CAISHGQGPDTQYF

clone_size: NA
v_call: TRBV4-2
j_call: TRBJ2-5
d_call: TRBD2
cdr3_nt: TGTGCCAGCAGCCAGGGTACCGGGAGGGGAGAGACCCAGTACTTC
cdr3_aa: CASSQGTGRGETQYF

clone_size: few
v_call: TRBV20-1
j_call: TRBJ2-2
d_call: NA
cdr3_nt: TGCAGTGCTAGACAGGCACTTAACACCGGGGAGCTGTTTTTT
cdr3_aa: CSARQALNTGELFF

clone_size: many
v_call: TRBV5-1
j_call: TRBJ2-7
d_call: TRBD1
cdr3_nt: TGCGCCAGCAGCCGAGGAGGACAGGGGGCAGGGGAGCAGTACTTC
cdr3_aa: CASSRGGQGAGEQYF

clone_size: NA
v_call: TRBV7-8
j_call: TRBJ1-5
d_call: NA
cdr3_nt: TGTGCCAGCAGCTTAGACAGATCTTCGGAGAAGGATAGCAATCAGCCCCAGCATTTT
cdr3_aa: CASSLDRSSEKDSNQPQHF

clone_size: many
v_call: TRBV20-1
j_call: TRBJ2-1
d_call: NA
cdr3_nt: TGCAGTGCCGGGCGCTACTCCCACAATGAGCAGTTCTTC
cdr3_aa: CSAGRYSHNEQFF

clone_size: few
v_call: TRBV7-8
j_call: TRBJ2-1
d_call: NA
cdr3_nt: TGTGCCAGCAGCTCTAAGCGGCGGGTAGGTTACAATGAGCAGTTCTTC
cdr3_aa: CASSSKRRVGYNEQFF

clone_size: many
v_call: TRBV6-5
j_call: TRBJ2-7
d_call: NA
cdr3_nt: TGTGCCAGCAGTTACTCCATCGCGGCGCCAGACAGAGGGGAGCAGTACTTC
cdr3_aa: CASSYSIAAPDRGEQYF

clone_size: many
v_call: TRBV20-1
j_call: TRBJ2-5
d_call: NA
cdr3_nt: TGCAGTGCTAGAGACCTCGGACCCCGGGCGGGGACCCAGTACTTC
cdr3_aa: CSARDLGPRAGTQYF

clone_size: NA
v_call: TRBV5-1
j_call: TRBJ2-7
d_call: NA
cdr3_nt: TGCGCCAGCAGCTTAACCGGGACTTGGACCTACGAGCAGTACTTC
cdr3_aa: CASSLTGTWTYEQYF

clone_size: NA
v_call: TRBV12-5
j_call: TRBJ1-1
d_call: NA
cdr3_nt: TGTGCTAGTGGTATGGGAAACAGGGATGCTTTCTTT
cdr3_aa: CASGMGNRDAFF

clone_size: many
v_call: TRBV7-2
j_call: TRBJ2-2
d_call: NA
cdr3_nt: TGTGCCAGCAGCTTAAAGAGGAGCGGAACCGGGGAGCTGTTTTTT
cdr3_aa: CASSLKRSGTGELFF

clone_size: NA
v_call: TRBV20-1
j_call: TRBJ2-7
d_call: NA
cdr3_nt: TGCAGTGCTAGAGAAGCAGGGGGGTACGAGCAGTACTTC
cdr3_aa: CSAREAGGYEQYF

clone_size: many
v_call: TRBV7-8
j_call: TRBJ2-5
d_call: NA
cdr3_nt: TGTGCCAGCAGCCGAGGACGGACCCAAGAGACCCAGTACTTC
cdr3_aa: CASSRGRTQETQYF

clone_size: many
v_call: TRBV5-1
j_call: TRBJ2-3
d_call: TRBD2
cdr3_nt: TGCGCCAGCAGCGTTATCAGCGGGAGTGGTACAGATACGCAGTATTTT
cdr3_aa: CASSVISGSGTDTQYF

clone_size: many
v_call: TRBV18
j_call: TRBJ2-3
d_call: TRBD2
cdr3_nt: TGTGCCAGCTCACCTGGGGCGGGAGGAACAGATACGCAGTATTTT
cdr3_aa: CASSPGAGGTDTQYF

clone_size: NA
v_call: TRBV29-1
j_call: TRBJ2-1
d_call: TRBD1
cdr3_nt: TGCAGCTCCCGGGACAGGGGGCAGGAAAATGAGCAGTTCTTC
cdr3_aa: CSSRDRGQENEQFF

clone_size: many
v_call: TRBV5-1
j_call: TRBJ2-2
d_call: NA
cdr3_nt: TGCGCCAGCAGCCCTTCACTATCGCGGTCCTCCGGGGAGCTGTTTTTT
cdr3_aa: CASSPSLSRSSGELFF